The 19 T cell receptor beta chains in this list originate from one sample, sequenced in a study of T cells in Graves' hyperthyroidism and ophthalmopathy. Amplification yielded TCR beta CDR3 regions, with RNA transcripts as the source. First-round RT-PCR targeting the TCR CDR3 was performed with the HTBI primer set. TCRdb called the multiplex PCR reads again in MiXCR, with one record for every CDR3 protein. Of around 360,000 distinct CDR3 sequences detected, 12% to 15% appear once; the ten largest clones hold roughly a fifth. The sequenced material came from blood. These receptors were collected from a woman in her sixties with Graves' ophthalmopathy.

The chain recombines TRBV4-1 with TRBJ1-5; a weak D match, TRBD1 (5 bases). The CDR3 spans 14 residues. In germline, CDR1 is MGHRA, CDR2 YSYEKL. V was clipped by 0 bases and J by 4 bases, with 7 bases between them. The CDR3 reads CASSQEPGNQPQHF. DNA for the CDR3: TGCGCCAGCAGCCAAGAACCAGGGAATCAGCCCCAGCATTTT.

This clonotype occurred many times. The rearrangement uses TRBV2 and TRBJ2-3, with D possibly matching TRBD1 (6 bases). Trimming cost V 10 bases and J 2 bases, with 16 bases left between them. CDR1 is SNHLY and CDR2 is FYNNEI in the germline V gene. The CDR3 loop spans 14 amino acids. The CDR3 loop reads CATSRQENTDTQYF. CDR3 sequence (DNA): TGTGCCACCTCCCGACAGGAAAACACAGATACGCAGTATTTT.

This clonotype was detected ten times or more. This chain links TRBV28 with TRBJ1-1, with 8 bases matching TRBD1. Germline values: CDR1 MDHEN, CDR2 SYDVKM. Trimming removed 1 base from V and 5 bases from J; junction bases left unmatched: 6. The CDR3 sequence is 15 residues long. CDR3 sequence: CASSLFDRGGTEAFF. In nucleotides, the CDR3 is TGTGCCAGCAGTTTATTCGACAGGGGAGGGACTGAAGCTTTCTTT.

This clonotype has a count of ten or more. The chain employs TRBV6-1 and TRBJ1-6; the match to TRBD1 covers 9 bases. Germline CDR1 MNHNS, CDR2 SASEGT. The J segment lost 1 base and the V segment lost 8 bases, leaving 6 bases of the junction unmatched. The length of the CDR3 is 16 residues. The CDR3 nucleotides are TGTGCCAGCGCGTTCGGACAGGGGTCCTATAATTCACCCCTCCACTTT. This codes for CASAFGQGSYNSPLHF.

This clonotype was seen ten or more times. The rearrangement joins TRBV3-1 to TRBJ2-2; D ambiguous. Per germline, CDR1 LGHDT and CDR2 YNNKEL (reference sequence). The CDR3 runs to 16 residues. V lost 1 base, J lost 0 bases, and 9 bases lay in between. The CDR3 here is CASSQVRATNTGELFF. The CDR3 DNA is TGTGCCAGCAGCCAAGTTCGGGCCACGAACACCGGGGAGCTGTTTTTT.

In this sample, this clonotype turned up many times. This chain uses TRBV13 with TRBJ2-7, with TRBD2 identical over 14 bases. The length of the CDR3 is 15 residues. Germline values: CDR1 PRHDT, CDR2 FYEKMQ (reference sequence). V shed 5 bases, J shed 4 bases, and the junction held 4 bases outside the gene matches. The CDR3 region is CASSLRTSGGYEQYF. Written as DNA, the CDR3 is TGTGCCAGCAGCCTAAGGACTAGCGGGGGGTACGAGCAGTACTTC.

There are many counts of this clonotype. The chain couples TRBV7-2 to TRBJ2-2; possibly TRBD2 for D (6 bases). Germline CDR1 reads SGHTA; CDR2 reads FQGNSA. CDR3 length: 16 residues. Deletions cut 2 bases from V and 2 bases from J, with 12 bases between. The CDR3 nucleotides read TGTGCCAGCAGCTTAACGGGACTTCCTAACACCGGGGAGCTGTTTTTT. Translating gives CASSLTGLPNTGELFF.

The chain joins TRBV28 to TRBJ2-3, with 9 positions matching TRBD2. Germline V gene sequence: CDR1 MDHEN, CDR2 SYDVKM. V was pared by 4 bases and J by 1 base, with 6 bases of the junction left unmatched. The CDR3 covers 16 residues. The CDR3 bases are TGTGCCAGCAGTTCCGCTTTAGCGGGAGGCACAGATACGCAGTATTTT. Protein product: CASSSALAGGTDTQYF.

This clonotype was recorded at least ten times. The chain is built from TRBV7-2 and TRBJ2-2, with TRBD2 identical over 13 bases. Per germline, CDR1 SGHTA and CDR2 FQGNSA. Trimming at V came to 2 bases and at J to 6 bases, leaving 9 bases not matched to a gene. The length of the CDR3 is 18 residues. This CDR3 reads CASSLSRGGLAGPGELFF. In nucleotides, the CDR3 is TGTGCCAGCAGCTTATCGCGGGGGGGACTAGCGGGACCCGGGGAGCTGTTTTTT.

The chain recombines TRBV11-2 with TRBJ2-7, with D hard to call. Germline V gene data show CDR1 as SGHAT and CDR2 as FQNNGV. Trimming pared 0 bases from V and 3 bases from J, leaving 12 bases between. The CDR3 loop spans 15 amino acids. CDR3 amino acids: CASSLEGSSHYEQYF. CDR3 nucleotide sequence: TGTGCCAGCAGCTTAGAGGGCTCGAGCCACTACGAGCAGTACTTC.

This clonotype was counted at least ten times. The rearrangement links TRBV29-1 to TRBJ2-5, with TRBD2 matching 8 bases. V shed 4 bases, J shed 4 bases, and the junction held 11 bases outside the gene matches. Per the germline V gene, CDR1 is SQVTM and CDR2 is ANQGSEA. The CDR3 is made up of 15 amino acids. CDR3: CSVVRSGSSRETQYF. The CDR3 region has the DNA TGCAGCGTTGTTAGAAGCGGGAGTTCCCGAGAGACCCAGTACTTC.

The V call is TRBV24-1, the J call TRBJ2-2, with D possibly being TRBD1 (5 bases). CDR3 length: 16 amino acids. V lost 4 bases to trimming and J lost 0 bases, with 11 bases between them. Germline V gene sequence: CDR1 KGHDR, CDR2 SFDVKD. For the CDR3, the DNA is TGTGCCACCAGTGAGCCCCAGGGTACGAACACCGGGGAGCTGTTTTTT. Translated, it gives CATSEPQGTNTGELFF.

In this sample, this clonotype turned up many times. The J gene is TRBJ1-1, the V gene TRBV6-1; D ambiguous. This CDR3 contains 13 residues. Looked up from germline, CDR1 is MNHNS and CDR2 is SASEGT. Trimming pared 5 bases from V and 6 bases from J, leaving 13 bases between. The CDR3: CASSYSPLSEAFF. CDR3 in DNA: TGTGCCAGCAGTTACAGCCCTTTGTCTGAAGCTTTCTTT.

The chain has TRBV12-3 or TRBV12-4 and TRBJ2-5, with D possibly matching TRBD2 (7 bases). The CDR3 is made up of 15 amino acids. Trimming took 1 base from V and 5 from J, leaving 14 bases between them. CDR3 in DNA: TGTGCCAGCAGTTTAGGGGGGGCGGGAGAGGAGACCCAGTACTTC. It is translated as CASSLGGAGEETQYF.

There are many counts of this clonotype. The V gene is TRBV3-1, the J gene TRBJ1-6, with a possible D match to TRBD1 (6 bases). This CDR3 is 15 amino acids long. Trimming pared 0 bases from V and 7 bases from J, leaving 10 bases between. Per the germline V gene, CDR1 is LGHDT and CDR2 is YNNKEL (reference sequence). CDR3: CASSQEGGRNSPLHF. CDR3 bases: TGTGCCAGCAGCCAAGAAGGGGGGAGGAATTCACCCCTCCACTTT.

This clonotype was seen ten or more times. The chain uses TRBV20-1 and TRBJ2-7, with D unclear. The CDR3 contains 12 residues. Germline V gives CDR1 DFQATT, CDR2 SNEGSKA (reference sequence). V lost 3 bases and J 2 bases, leaving 8 bases between the germline ends. The CDR3 coding sequence is TGCAGTGCTAGCTTCGGGCCCTACGAGCAGTACTTC. Translated, it gives CSASFGPYEQYF.

The genes are TRBV27 and TRBJ1-2, with 7 bases lining up with TRBD1. The CDR3 covers 13 residues. With 7 bases clipped from V and 5 bases from J, the junction kept 7 bases outside the gene matches. Germline-derived CDR1 and CDR2 are MNHEY and SMNVEV (reference sequence). CDR3 nucleotide sequence: TGTGCCAGCACCCTCCGACAGGGATATGGCTACACCTTC. It codes for CASTLRQGYGYTF.

The chain employs TRBV18 and TRBJ2-3, with TRBD2 matching over 11 bases. Germline V gene lookup returns CDR1 KGHSH and CDR2 LQKENI. The trim removed 5 bases at V and 4 bases at J, leaving 5 bases unmatched. The length of the CDR3 is 15 residues. CDR3 region: CASSTLAGGADTQYF. For the CDR3, the DNA is TGTGCCAGCTCAACCCTAGCGGGAGGTGCAGATACGCAGTATTTT.

This clonotype was recorded a few times. The gene calls are TRBV9 and TRBJ2-3, with D perhaps matching TRBD1 (6 bases). The germline CDR1 and CDR2 sequences are SGDLS and YYNGEE. The CDR3 is made up of 16 amino acids. The germline V and J ends were trimmed by 0 bases and 1 base, with 12 bases remaining between them. CDR3 amino acids: CASSVGVQGGTDTQYF. CDR3 DNA sequence: TGTGCCAGCAGCGTAGGAGTACAGGGCGGCACAGATACGCAGTATTTT.